This TCR beta chain was documented in a study of blood T cell repertoires in COVID-19. Whole-study context: Spain, Italy and the United States supplied samples that represented acute and convalescent COVID-19. From T cells, B-cell-depleted T cells, or PBMCs came the material, which was cDNA or gDNA.

Original processing notes: Using reference gene primer amplification, nucleated cell counts were estimated. The protocol was immunoSEQ multiplex PCR, while the TCRdb copy is restricted to in-frame clones and leaves out a portion. The V and J calls and the clone size are those of that table, but D and trimming were determined from the DNA. This table has approximately 69,000 clones, about four fifths appearing once. The CDR3 sequence is 14 residues long. Germline CDR1 SGHTS, CDR2 YDEGEE. Trimming removed 2 bases from V and 3 bases from J, with 9 bases in between. This clonotype was sampled from a woman in her seventies with acute or convalescent COVID-19. V and J are TRBV5-8 and TRBJ1-5; D may be TRBD1 (5 bases). Sequencing was performed on peripheral blood. CDR3 DNA sequence: TGTGCCAGCAGCTTTCGACAGATCAATCAGCCCCAGCATTTT. Encoded protein: CASSFRQINQPQHF.